This T cell receptor beta chain was sequenced for a study of T cells in localized non-small cell lung cancer. Study-wide results and limits: For the top 100 tumor clones, a median about 56 also appeared in adjacent lung.

About this clone: Its matching antigen is unknown.

Clones were sequenced by immunoSEQ multiplex PCR, and TCRdb holds only the in-frame ones, with some missing. Seen here are tens of thousands of clones, roughly 79% observed once, and the top ten hold roughly 4.8%. The sample here was PBMCs, taken before any cancer treatment. The sequence was obtained from a man aged 40-75 years with stage II lung adenocarcinoma.

This CDR3 reads CAIRRQGGHTGELFF. Here the CDR3 DNA reads TGTGCCATCAGGCGACAGGGGGGCCACACCGGGGAGCTGTTTTTT. The V and J genes are TRBV10-3 and TRBJ2-2; TRBD1 agrees at 9 bases. The length of the CDR3 is 15 residues. After removal of 6 bases from V and 3 bases from J, the junction contained 5 bases not matched to a gene. Germline V gives CDR1 ENHRY, CDR2 SYGVKD.